The source of this TCR beta chain is a study of blood T cell repertoires in COVID-19. Whole-study context: Both acute and convalescent COVID-19 samples were obtained from the United States, Italy and Spain. Nucleic acid was either cDNA or gDNA, and it came from T cells, B-cell-depleted T cells, or PBMCs.

CDR1 is SGHNT, CDR2 YYREEE, per germline (reference sequence). The V gene lost 5 bases and the J gene lost 2 bases, with 16 bases spanning the gap. The CDR3 totals 15 residues. Authors' data handling: Reference gene primer amplification in the assay estimated nucleated cell counts. Repertoires were generated with immunoSEQ multiplex PCR, while TCRdb's copy carries only in-frame clones and drops some. V and J calls and clone size come straight from that table; D and trimming were deduced from the DNA. The repertoire holds 110,000 or so clones, with around 90% as singletons. This clone was counted a few times.

The genes are TRBV5-4 and TRBJ1-2, with no clear D. This TCR was recovered from a human donor in a cohort sampled during active COVID-19. Material: peripheral blood. The CDR3, as DNA: TGTGCCAGCAGTTGGGAGCCGAGTCCAAACTATGGCTACACCTTC. Translation gives CASSWEPSPNYGYTF.